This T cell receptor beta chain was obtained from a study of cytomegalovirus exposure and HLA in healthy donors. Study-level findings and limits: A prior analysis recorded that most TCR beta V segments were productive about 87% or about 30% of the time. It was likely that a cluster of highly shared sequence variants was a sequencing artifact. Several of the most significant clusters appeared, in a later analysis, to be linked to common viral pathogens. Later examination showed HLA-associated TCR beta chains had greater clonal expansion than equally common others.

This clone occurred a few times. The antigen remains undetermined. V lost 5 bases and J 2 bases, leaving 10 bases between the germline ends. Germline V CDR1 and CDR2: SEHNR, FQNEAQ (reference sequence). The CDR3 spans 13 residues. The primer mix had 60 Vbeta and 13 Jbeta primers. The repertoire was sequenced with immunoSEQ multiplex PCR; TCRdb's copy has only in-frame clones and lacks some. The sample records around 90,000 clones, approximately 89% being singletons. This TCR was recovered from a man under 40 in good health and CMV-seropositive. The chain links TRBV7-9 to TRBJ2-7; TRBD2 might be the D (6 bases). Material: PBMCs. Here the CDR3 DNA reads TGTGCCAGCAGCACCGGGGGAGCCTACGAGCAGTACTTC. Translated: CASSTGGAYEQYF.